One sample yielded the 29 T cell receptor beta chains listed below, sequenced in a study of T cell responses to AZD1222 COVID-19 vaccine. Data came from immunoSEQ multiplex PCR; TCRdb stores just in-frame clones and leaves some out. The table has about 170,000 clones, roughly nine tenths seen once. The sample in question was peripheral blood, obtained on day 0 of AZD1222 vaccination. All receptors derive from an adult in good health.

The V gene is TRBV16, the J gene TRBJ2-7; tentatively, D is TRBD1 or TRBD2 (5 bases each). Trimming took 4 bases from V and 0 from J, leaving 10 bases between them. Germline CDR1 and CDR2: KGHSY and FQNENV. This CDR3 has 14 amino acids. The CDR3: CASSRDASSYEQYF. Written as DNA, the CDR3 is TGTGCCAGCAGCCGGGACGCAAGCTCCTACGAGCAGTACTTC.

The chain employs TRBV15 and TRBJ2-5; a weak D match, TRBD2 (7 bases). The CDR3 consists of 15 residues. V lost 0 bases to trimming and J lost 5 bases, with 13 bases between them. Germline V gene sequence: CDR1 LNHNV, CDR2 YYDKDF (reference sequence). CDR3 nucleotides: TGTGCCACCAGCAGAGAGGGGGGGCGGGTGGAGACCCAGTACTTC. Its translation is CATSREGGRVETQYF.

The chain recombines TRBV2 with TRBJ1-2, with 7 bases identical to TRBD1. J gave up 7 bases and V 5 bases, and 10 bases lay outside the gene matches. The CDR3 extends over 14 amino acids. Germline lookup yields CDR1 SNHLY and CDR2 FYNNEI. The CDR3 protein is CASSSGRDSIGYTF. In DNA, the CDR3 is TGTGCCAGCAGTTCCGGGCGGGACAGCATTGGCTACACCTTC.

V is TRBV19 and J is TRBJ1-5; tentatively, D is TRBD1 (6 bases). Germline V gene sequence: CDR1 LNHDA, CDR2 SQIVND (reference sequence). The CDR3 totals 14 residues. The V end was cut by 5 bases, the J end by 1 base, with 9 bases between. The CDR3 sequence is CASSLTGSNQPQHF. The CDR3 nucleotides read TGTGCCAGTAGTCTGACAGGCAGCAATCAGCCCCAGCATTTT.

The DNA of the CDR3 is TGTGCCAGCAGCCAAGAGTGGGGCCCGGATCTAGCGGGATCCTACGAGCAGTACTTC. Protein sequence: CASSQEWGPDLAGSYEQYF. The rearrangement joins TRBV4-2 to TRBJ2-7; 9 bases line up with TRBD2. The CDR3 is 19 residues long. Germline V gene data show CDR1 as LGHNA and CDR2 as YNFKEQ. V gave up 0 bases and J gave up 1 base; unmatched junction bases: 13.

The V call is TRBV11-2, the J call TRBJ1-5, with D possibly TRBD1 on 5 matching bases. Germline CDR1 is SGHAT and CDR2 is FQNNGV. This CDR3 has 14 amino acids. Trimming left V 3 bases short and J 0 bases short, with 6 bases between. The CDR3 here is CASSLTDSNQPQHF. The CDR3 bases are TGTGCCAGCAGCTTGACAGATAGCAATCAGCCCCAGCATTTT.

The rearrangement joins TRBV18 to TRBJ2-7, with 9 bases identical to TRBD1. V shed 3 bases and J 2 bases; nucleotides not matched to a gene: 5. The CDR3 consists of 15 residues. From germline, CDR1 is KGHSH and CDR2 LQKENI. The DNA of the CDR3 is TGTGCCAGCTCACCCAGGACAGGGGCACCCTACGAGCAGTACTTC. This encodes CASSPRTGAPYEQYF.

The chain joins TRBV12-3 or TRBV12-4 to TRBJ1-1; 7 nucleotides align to TRBD1. CDR3 length equals 13 residues. V shed 8 bases and J 5 bases; nucleotides not matched to a gene: 8. The CDR3 region is CASGVDRWTEAFF. CDR3 bases: TGTGCCAGCGGAGTGGACAGGTGGACTGAAGCTTTCTTT.

This chain connects TRBV4-1 to TRBJ1-2; a possible D gene is TRBD1 (5 bases). CDR1 and CDR2 (germline): MGHRA, YSYEKL. Trimming took off 4 bases at V and 2 bases at J, with 14 bases between the two ends. The CDR3 spans 15 residues. This CDR3 is CASSLQPDRNYGYTF. In DNA, the CDR3 is TGCGCCAGCAGCCTACAGCCCGACAGAAACTATGGCTACACCTTC.

V and J are TRBV12-5 and TRBJ1-1, with D perhaps TRBD1 (5 bases). Trimming cost V 1 base and J 6 bases, with 6 bases left between them. The CDR3 is 12 amino acids. In germline, CDR1 is LGHNT, CDR2 FRNRAP. The CDR3 sequence is CASGLGDAEAFF. CDR3 sequence (DNA): TGTGCTAGTGGTTTGGGGGACGCTGAAGCTTTCTTT.

This clone has a handful of counts. The chain uses TRBV5-4 and TRBJ2-6, with D tentatively TRBD1 (6 bases). Trimming left V 4 bases short and J 4 bases short, with 12 bases between. The germline gives CDR1 SGHNT, CDR2 YYREEE (reference sequence). This CDR3 is 15 amino acids long. The CDR3 DNA is TGTGCCAGCAGCCCACAGGGAGCCGGGGCCAACGTCCTGACTTTC. This sequence encodes CASSPQGAGANVLTF.

This rearrangement joins TRBV4-1 to TRBJ2-7; D not resolved. Trimming removed 0 bases at V and 4 bases at J, with 7 bases between. Germline V gene data show CDR1 as MGHRA and CDR2 as YSYEKL. The CDR3 length is 13 residues. The chain's CDR3 is CASSQEFGYEQYF. CDR3 coding DNA: TGCGCCAGCAGCCAAGAATTCGGGTACGAGCAGTACTTC.

The chain employs TRBV29-1 and TRBJ2-1; a possible D gene is TRBD2 (5 bases). Between the trimmed V and J ends, which lost 6 bases and 9 bases, there was a span of 15 bases. Per germline, CDR1 SQVTM and CDR2 ANQGSEA. The CDR3 spans 12 residues. The CDR3, as DNA: TGCAGCGTCAATAGCGTGGTCAGTGAGCAGTTCTTC. Translating it yields CSVNSVVSEQFF.

The V call is TRBV3-1 (or the pseudogene TRBV3-2), the J call TRBJ2-7; no clear D gene. With 4 bases removed from V and 4 bases from J, the gap between germline ends came to 8 bases. This CDR3 is built from 12 residues. Germline CDR1 LGHDT, CDR2 YNNKEL (reference sequence). CDR3 DNA: TGTGCCAGCAGCCCTCCGGGTTACGAGCAGTACTTC. Translating it yields CASSPPGYEQYF.

The CDR3 reads CASSHRAGSEQYF. The CDR3 DNA is TGCGCCAGCAGTCATCGGGCAGGGAGCGAGCAGTACTTC. This rearrangement joins TRBV23-1 to TRBJ2-7; D possibly uses TRBD1 or TRBD2 (5 bases each). TRBV23-1 is noted as an ORF with a role that remains uncertain. V was trimmed by 3 bases and J by 6 bases, leaving 12 bases between them. The CDR3 consists of 13 residues.

The chain employs TRBV9 and TRBJ1-6; possible D gene TRBD1, 5 bases. CDR1 is SGDLS, CDR2 YYNGEE, per germline. The length of the CDR3 is 15 residues. V lost 7 bases to trimming and J lost 0 bases, with 11 bases between them. The CDR3 here is CASQQDLSYNSPLHF. CDR3 DNA: TGTGCCAGCCAACAGGATCTCTCCTATAATTCACCCCTCCACTTT.

The J gene is TRBJ1-1, the V gene TRBV5-6; no firm D call. The germline V gene has CDR1 SGHDT and CDR2 YYEEEE. The length of the CDR3 is 13 residues. V shed 1 base and J shed 10 bases, with 14 bases lying between them. CDR3 region: CASSLRPPIVAFF. The CDR3 nucleotides are TGTGCCAGCAGCTTGAGACCACCCATAGTAGCTTTCTTT.

The chain uses TRBV6-5 and TRBJ1-1; 8 nucleotides agree with TRBD1. After removal of 4 bases from V and 2 bases from J, the junction contained 3 bases not matched to a gene. The CDR3 spans 14 residues. Germline values: CDR1 MNHEY, CDR2 SVGAGI. This CDR3 is CASSSDRGNTEAFF. CDR3 DNA sequence: TGTGCCAGCAGTTCCGACAGGGGAAACACTGAAGCTTTCTTT.

In this sample, this clone turned up once. The chain has TRBV18 and TRBJ1-1; D is unresolved. V lost 2 bases and J 1 base, leaving 17 bases between the germline ends. The germline V gene encodes CDR1 KGHSH and CDR2 LQKENI. This CDR3 region has 17 residues. The CDR3: CASSPVIREVRNTEAFF. In DNA, the CDR3 is TGTGCCAGCTCACCAGTCATTAGGGAGGTGAGGAACACTGAAGCTTTCTTT.

This clone was seen a handful of times. The CDR3: CASSLQVLYRYSPAPTNEKLFF. The CDR3 DNA reads TGTGCCAGCAGCCTACAGGTACTATACCGGTATTCTCCGGCTCCAACTAATGAAAAACTGTTTTTT. The chain couples TRBV27 to TRBJ1-4; weak D call: TRBD1 (5 bases). V lost 6 bases and J lost 0, with 32 bases in between. Germline V gene data show CDR1 as MNHEY and CDR2 as SMNVEV (reference sequence). This CDR3 is 22 amino acids long.

The chain employs TRBV6-5 and TRBJ2-7; 7 positions match TRBD2. The CDR3 length is 14 residues. From germline, CDR1 is MNHEY and CDR2 SVGAGI. With V trimmed by 7 bases and J by 3 bases, 9 bases remained unmatched. The CDR3 loop reads CASTISTSRYEQYF. DNA for the CDR3: TGTGCCAGCACTATATCGACTAGCCGCTACGAGCAGTACTTC.

This clone was counted a single time. V and J are TRBV28 and TRBJ2-7, with D tentatively TRBD2 (6 bases). CDR1 and CDR2 (germline): MDHEN, SYDVKM. The ends were cut back, 6 bases at V and 3 bases at J, with 18 bases in the middle. CDR3 length: 15 residues. CDR3 in amino acids: CASRGGSGGSYEQYF. CDR3 nucleotides: TGTGCCAGCAGGGGGGGTTCCGGAGGGAGCTACGAGCAGTACTTC. Full variable domain (outside the CDR3, taken from reference TRBV28 and TRBJ2-7): DVKVTQSSRYLVKRTGEKVFLECVQDMDHENMFWYRQDPGLGLRLIYFSYDVKMKEKGDIPEGYSVSREKKERFSLILESASTNQTSMYLCASRGGSGGSYEQYFGPGTRLTVT.

The chain carries TRBV25-1 and TRBJ1-1; TRBD1 agrees at 7 bases. Germline V gene sequence: CDR1 MGHDK, CDR2 SYGVNS. The CDR3 runs to 15 residues. Trimming took 4 bases from V and 2 from J; bases not matched to a gene: 7. CDR3 protein: CASSAHDRDNTEAFF. The CDR3 DNA reads as TGTGCCAGCAGTGCTCATGACAGGGATAACACTGAAGCTTTCTTT.

The V gene is TRBV7-2, the J gene TRBJ2-2, with D perhaps given as TRBD1 or TRBD2 (5 bases each). Germline V lookup: CDR1 SGHTA, CDR2 FQGNSA. This CDR3 is 15 amino acids long. Trimming removed 5 bases from V and 1 base from J, with 11 bases in between. The CDR3, as DNA: TGTGCCAGCAGCCGCCAGGGACGGAACACCGGGGAGCTGTTTTTT. Translation gives CASSRQGRNTGELFF.

The chain is built from TRBV6-5 and TRBJ1-1; no clear D. CDR3 length equals 15 residues. V shed 6 bases and J shed 0 bases, with 14 bases lying between them. From germline, CDR1 is MNHEY and CDR2 SVGAGI. CDR3 in DNA: TGTGCCAGCAGCCCCCAGGCCCGGATGAACACTGAAGCTTTCTTT. This gives the protein CASSPQARMNTEAFF.

Points on this clone: This sample includes further DNA sequences coding for the same CDR3. The chain combines TRBV29-1 with TRBJ2-7, with D unresolved. With 1 base removed from V and 4 bases from J, the gap between germline ends came to 8 bases. Germline V gives CDR1 SQVTM, CDR2 ANQGSEA. This CDR3 has 12 residues. The CDR3 coding sequence is TGCAGCGTTGAAGTCGCCGATTACGAGCAGTACTTC. The encoded protein is CSVEVADYEQYF.

The chain combines TRBV6-5 with TRBJ1-2; D unclear. Deletions cut 5 bases from V and 2 bases from J, with 3 bases between. This CDR3 comprises 11 residues. Germline loops: CDR1 MNHEY, CDR2 SVGAGI. The CDR3 DNA sequence: TGTGCCAGCAGTAGGAACTATGGCTACACCTTC. Translating gives CASSRNYGYTF.

This clone was recorded a few times. This chain links TRBV12-3 or TRBV12-4 with TRBJ1-2, with 7 positions matching TRBD1. V lost 6 bases, J lost 8 bases, and 9 bases stayed unmatched. CDR3 length: 13 residues. The CDR3 loop reads CASRETGKSGYTF. CDR3 in DNA: TGTGCCAGCAGGGAGACAGGGAAAAGCGGCTACACCTTC.

This chain uses TRBV6-5 with TRBJ2-5, with 12 nucleotides matching TRBD1. The CDR3 contains 15 residues. Germline CDR1 MNHEY, CDR2 SVGAGI. V gave up 7 bases and J gave up 5 bases; unmatched junction bases: 8. CDR3 residues: CASKYRDRGLETQYF. CDR3 sequence (DNA): TGTGCCAGCAAATACCGGGACAGGGGGCTTGAGACCCAGTACTTC.